These 5 T cell receptor beta chains were all obtained from the same sample, sequenced in a study of Graves' ophthalmopathy and Graves' hyperthyroidism. The authors amplified TCR beta CDR3 regions, and they did so from RNA transcripts for repertoire sequencing. Amplification began with first-round RT-PCR using HTBI primers, then second-round multiplex PCR was performed. Each CDR3 protein is one row after TCRdb ran MiXCR on the multiplex PCR reads. The data contain about 740,000 distinct CDR3 sequences, approximately 40% of them singletons. Sequenced input: peripheral blood. The source of these receptors is an adult man with Graves' ophthalmopathy.

V and J are TRBV29-1 and TRBJ1-2; the D gene is possibly TRBD1 (6 bases). Germline CDR1 and CDR2: SQVTM and ANQGSEA. This CDR3 spans 12 amino acids. Trimming cost V 8 bases and J 5 bases, with 15 bases left between them. CDR3 sequence reads: CSLGAQGYGYTF. The CDR3 region has the DNA TGCAGCTTAGGTGCACAGGGATATGGCTACACCTTC.

This sequence joins TRBV7-9 and TRBJ2-7; 7 bases align to TRBD1. Trimming took 4 bases from V and 2 from J; bases not matched to a gene: 5. Germline CDR1 SEHNR, CDR2 FQNEAQ (reference sequence). The CDR3 consists of 14 residues. The chain's CDR3 is CASSSRGTAYEQYF. CDR3 DNA: TGTGCCAGCAGCTCGAGGGGGACAGCCTACGAGCAGTACTTC.

The table lists this clonotype with many counts. V is TRBV7-2 and J is TRBJ2-7; 7 nucleotides agree with TRBD2. CDR1 is SGHTA, CDR2 FQGNSA, per germline. Trimming removed 10 bases from V and 0 bases from J; junction bases left unmatched: 12. The CDR3 length is 15 residues. CDR3 sequence: CATRSVRGSSYEQYF. Written as DNA, the CDR3 is TGTGCCACCAGGTCGGTGCGGGGGAGCTCCTACGAGCAGTACTTC.

This clonotype has a count of ten or more. Written as DNA, the CDR3 is TGTGCCAGCAGCCCATTGGTCCGGGACACCATATATTTT. Protein product: CASSPLVRDTIYF. The chain joins TRBV2 to TRBJ1-3; no reliable D call. Trimming pared 6 bases from V and 8 bases from J, leaving 14 bases between. The CDR3 runs to 13 residues. Germline V gene data show CDR1 as SNHLY and CDR2 as FYNNEI.

V usage is TRBV9 and J usage is TRBJ1-4, with a tentative D call TRBD1 (6 bases). V dropped 6 bases and J dropped 7 bases, with 19 bases sitting between them. The CDR3 runs 15 residues. Germline loops: CDR1 SGDLS, CDR2 YYNGEE. CDR3 nucleotide sequence: TGTGCCAGCACCCCGCTCGGGGGGGGCTCTGAAAAACTGTTTTTT. Residues: CASTPLGGGSEKLFF.